The rows below give T cell receptor beta chains drawn from one sample of a study of cytomegalovirus exposure and HLA in healthy donors. The assay was immunoSEQ multiplex PCR, and TCRdb's table has in-frame clones only and misses some. The sample yields about 150,000 clones, approximately 94% seen once. The material sequenced was PBMCs. The source is a man aged 18 to 35 in good health and CMV-seropositive. Each CDR3 is given with its conserved first and last residue. D genes are given only for firm matches. Rows give clone size only sometimes, using once, few, many, or a class for an expanded clone.

V	size	J	D	DNA	CDR3
TRBV9	-	TRBJ1-3	-	TGTGCCAGCTCTCCTCAGACATCTGGAAACACCATATATTTT	CASSPQTSGNTIYF
TRBV13	-	TRBJ2-2	TRBD2	TGTGCCAGCAGCCCCCGACTAGCGGGGCCTAACACCGGGGAGCTGTTTTTT	CASSPRLAGPNTGELFF
TRBV27	-	TRBJ2-1	-	TGTGCCAGCACCCTCCTTGGGGGGAGAGATGAGCAGTTCTTC	CASTLLGGRDEQFF
TRBV7-6	-	TRBJ2-1	TRBD2	TGTGCCAGCAGCCCGACTAGCGGGATCCGCAGCTCCTACAATGAGCAGTTCTTC	CASSPTSGIRSSYNEQFF
TRBV4-1	once	TRBJ2-5	TRBD2	TGCGCCAGCAGCCTCGGACTAGCGGCTAGGATAGAGACCCAGTACTTC	CASSLGLAARIETQYF
TRBV5-6	-	TRBJ2-3	-	TGTGCCAGCAGCTCCACGGGACATAGCACAGATACGCAGTATTTT	CASSSTGHSTDTQYF
TRBV18	-	TRBJ1-1	TRBD1	TGTGCCAGCTCACAATCAGGGGGCAACACTGAAGCTTTCTTT	CASSQSGGNTEAFF
TRBV5-4	-	TRBJ1-1	-	TGTGCCAGCACGGGCGGGCCCTTTCAATCTGAAGCTTTCTTT	CASTGGPFQSEAFF
TRBV19	-	TRBJ1-2	-	TGTGCCAGTAGTATGTCGTCGGTGAGTGGCTACACCTTC	CASSMSSVSGYTF
TRBV2	once	TRBJ1-5	-	TGTGCCAGCAGTGAGGGCGGGACCAATCAGCCCCAGCATTTT	CASSEGGTNQPQHF
TRBV7-9	-	TRBJ2-2	-	TGTGCCAGCAGCTTAGTTCGTAGAGGCGTAAACGCGAACACCGGGGAGCTGTTTTTT	CASSLVRRGVNANTGELFF
TRBV7-9	-	TRBJ2-7	-	TGTGCCAGCAGCTTTGGTCGGGACATCGTAGACTACGAGCAGTACTTC	CASSFGRDIVDYEQYF
TRBV19	-	TRBJ2-7	TRBD1	TGTGCCAGTAGTAAGGGACAGGGAGGCAACGAGCAGTACTTC	CASSKGQGGNEQYF
TRBV19	-	TRBJ1-2	TRBD1	TGTGCCAGTAGAGACAGGGGGCAGGACTATGGCTACACCTTC	CASRDRGQDYGYTF
TRBV19	-	TRBJ2-1	-	TGTGCCAGTAGTGTGAGGGCGGGTGAGCAGTTCTTC	CASSVRAGEQFF
TRBV13	-	TRBJ2-1	-	TGTGCCAGCAGCTTCCCTGGGTCGGGTAATGAGCAGTTCTTC	CASSFPGSGNEQFF
TRBV7-8	-	TRBJ1-1	TRBD1	TGTGCCAGCAGCTTAGGACAGGGGGCGAACACTGAAGCTTTCTTT	CASSLGQGANTEAFF
TRBV28	-	TRBJ1-5	-	TGTGCCAGCAGTTCAGCGGGGCGGGGGGACTATCAGCCCCAGCATTTT	CASSSAGRGDYQPQHF
TRBV7-3	-	TRBJ1-2	-	TGTGCCAGCAGCGAGGTCTATGGCTACACCTTC	CASSEVYGYTF
TRBV5-1	-	TRBJ2-3	-	TGCGCCAGCAGCTTTTCCACAGGTGGAACAGATACGCAGTATTTT	CASSFSTGGTDTQYF
TRBV6-1	-	TRBJ2-2	TRBD2	TGTGCCAGCAGTGAGACGCCGACTAGCGGGAGTCGCACCGGGGAGCTGTTTTTT	CASSETPTSGSRTGELFF
TRBV7-9	-	TRBJ2-1	TRBD2	TGTGCCAGCAGACCTCCGGGACTATCCTACAATGAGCAGTTCTTC	CASRPPGLSYNEQFF
TRBV2	few	TRBJ1-4	-	TGTGCCAGCAGTGGCAGGGGCGGAGAAAAACTGTTTTTT	CASSGRGGEKLFF
TRBV28	-	TRBJ1-2	-	TGTGCCAGCTCTGCAGGGTTGGATGGCTACACCTTC	CASSAGLDGYTF
TRBV5-1	once	TRBJ2-1	TRBD2	TGCGCCAGCAGTTCACAGAGCGGGAATGGGAATGAGCAGTTCTTC	CASSSQSGNGNEQFF
TRBV7-8	-	TRBJ2-3	-	TGTGCCACCAGGGTGGGGGCTAGCACAGATACGCAGTATTTT	CATRVGASTDTQYF
TRBV6-1	-	TRBJ2-7	TRBD1	TGTGCCAGCAGTCCCCGGACAGGGACGATTTACGAGCAGTACTTC	CASSPRTGTIYEQYF
TRBV7-2	-	TRBJ2-1	-	TGTGCCAGCAGCTTAGTTCTAGGTAATGAGCAGTTCTTC	CASSLVLGNEQFF
TRBV27	-	TRBJ2-7	TRBD2	TGTGCCAGCAGGGGACTAGCGGGAGACCCCTCCCGGGAGCAGTACTTC	CASRGLAGDPSREQYF
TRBV5-1	-	TRBJ2-1	-	TGCGCCAGCAGCTCCAGGGGGAGGAGCTATGAGCAGTTCTTC	CASSSRGRSYEQFF
TRBV9	-	TRBJ1-4	TRBD1	TGTGCCAGCAGCCCCCGTTCGGGACAGTTTAATGAAAAACTGTTTTTT	CASSPRSGQFNEKLFF
TRBV6-4	once	TRBJ2-3	TRBD2	TGTGCCAGCAAAATGGTTGGGGGGGACACAGATACGCAGTATTTT	CASKMVGGDTDTQYF
TRBV2	-	TRBJ2-1	TRBD2	TGTGCCAGCAGTGAGTGGCTAGCGGGAGACGGTCAGTTCTTC	CASSEWLAGDGQFF
TRBV27	-	TRBJ2-5	TRBD2	TGTGCCAGCAGTAGCGGGACTCAAGAGACCCAGTACTTC	CASSSGTQETQYF
TRBV16	-	TRBJ1-3	-	TGTGCCAGCGGGGGGGTGGACACCATATATTTT	CASGGVDTIYF
TRBV6-5	-	TRBJ1-5	-	TGTGCCAGCAGTTACTCACCCGAGACACAGCCCCAGCATTTT	CASSYSPETQPQHF
TRBV5-6	-	TRBJ2-1	TRBD2	TGTGCCAGCAGCTTCCAGCGGGAGTTTTTCAATGAGCAGTTCTTC	CASSFQREFFNEQFF
TRBV27	-	TRBJ1-2	TRBD1	TGTGCCAGCAGTTTTATGACAGGGCGCGGTGGCTACACCTTC	CASSFMTGRGGYTF
TRBV28	-	TRBJ1-1	-	TGTGCCAGCAGTTTGAGGTATCGCGTAAACACTGAAGCTTTCTTT	CASSLRYRVNTEAFF
TRBV7-9	-	TRBJ1-4	TRBD1	TGTGCCAGCAGCATCCTACAGACAGGGGGTAATGAAAAACTGTTTTTT	CASSILQTGGNEKLFF
TRBV11-3	-	TRBJ2-7	TRBD2	TGTGCCAGCAGCCCCCGTGGACTAGCGGGATTCTACGAGCAGTACTTC	CASSPRGLAGFYEQYF
TRBV6-1	-	TRBJ2-7	-	TGTGCCAGCAGTGAATGGTTGGAGGGAGGCGAGCAGTACTTC	CASSEWLEGGEQYF
TRBV6-6	-	TRBJ1-1	-	TGTGCCAGCAGTTACGAGGGGAACACTGAAGCTTTCTTT	CASSYEGNTEAFF
TRBV7-9	once	TRBJ2-3	TRBD2	TGTGCCAGCATCAGCGGGGCGGTTTCTAGCACAGATACGCAGTATTTT	CASISGAVSSTDTQYF
TRBV29-1	-	TRBJ2-7	-	TGCAGCGTTTGTGTGAGCTCCTACGAGCAGTACTTC	CSVCVSSYEQYF
TRBV7-9	-	TRBJ2-3	-	TGTGCCAGCAGCTTAGCGCCTGGAATAGCCGAGAGCACAGATACGCAGTATTTT	CASSLAPGIAESTDTQYF
TRBV9	-	TRBJ2-7	-	TGTGCCAGCAGCGCTGGAAATGCAGGGTCATCCTACGAGCAGTACTTC	CASSAGNAGSSYEQYF
TRBV12-2	-	TRBJ2-7	-	TGTGCAAGTCCCTCGGCAATTTGGACAGGGGGAGCGGTCGAGCAGTACTTC	CASPSAIWTGGAVEQYF
TRBV11-2	-	TRBJ1-2	-	TGTGCCAGCGAGGATACGCCCTTCTATGGCTACACCTTC	CASEDTPFYGYTF
TRBV27	-	TRBJ2-5	TRBD1	TGTGCCAGCAGTTTGCATGACAGGGAAGAGACCCAGTACTTC	CASSLHDREETQYF
TRBV6-6	-	TRBJ2-1	-	TGTGCCAGCAGTTACTCTCAGGACTCCTCCTACAATGAGCAGTTCTTC	CASSYSQDSSYNEQFF
TRBV2	-	TRBJ2-7	TRBD1	TGTGCCAGCAGTGAGTACCCGGGACAGTCCTACGAGCAGTACTTC	CASSEYPGQSYEQYF
TRBV18	-	TRBJ1-2	-	TGTGCCAGCTCACCGACCGACAGACGTAACTATGGCTACACCTTC	CASSPTDRRNYGYTF
TRBV7-8	-	TRBJ2-7	TRBD2	TGTGCCAGCAGCTTAATCGGGACTAGCGGGAATACCTACGAGCAGTACTTC	CASSLIGTSGNTYEQYF
TRBV28	-	TRBJ1-5	-	TGTGCCAGCAGATTGAACCTAAGCAGGCAGCCCCAGCATTTT	CASRLNLSRQPQHF
TRBV7-2	-	TRBJ1-1	-	TGTGCCAGCAGCTTAGCTGTAAGGCGGGGGAACACTGAAGCTTTCTTT	CASSLAVRRGNTEAFF
TRBV2	-	TRBJ2-5	-	TGTGCCAGCAGTGAACTGACCGAAGGGGGGACCCAGTACTTC	CASSELTEGGTQYF
TRBV5-4	-	TRBJ2-7	TRBD2	TGTGCCAGCAGCCTGGGGAGGGACCCCTACGAGCAGTACTTC	CASSLGRDPYEQYF